Below are 22 T cell receptor beta chains sequenced from a single sample in a study of vaccination and CD4 T cells after COVID-19. No antigen has been identified for these receptors. The treatment: approximately nine-day PBMC culture with coronavirus spike peptide pools or control peptides (ViraFEST assay). One should note that the unexposed donor's CD4+ T cells were collected before the COVID-19 pandemic (2011-2018). Oncomine TCR Beta short-read sequencing was applied to DNA from cultured CD4+ T cells. Investigators obtained genomic DNA by extraction from cultured CD4+ T cells. TCRdb fed the PCR reads into MiXCR, producing one record per CDR3 protein. The sample includes more than 6,500 distinct CDR3 sequences, around 35% of them seen just once. What was sequenced was CD4+ T cells from blood, cultured in vitro. The receptors were gathered from a human donor in good health.

J is TRBJ1-2 and V is TRBV19; tentative D call: TRBD1 (6 bases). The CDR3 contains 15 residues. CDR1 and CDR2 (germline): LNHDA, SQIVND (reference sequence). Between the trimmed V and J ends, which lost 7 bases and 1 base, there was a span of 16 bases. CDR3 DNA sequence: TGTGCCAGTATCCGGACAGCCGATAATAACTATGGCTACACCTTC. Residues: CASIRTADNNYGYTF.

The gene calls are TRBV7-3 and TRBJ1-1, with 11 positions matching TRBD1. The CDR3 has 15 residues. V was clipped by 4 bases and J by 5 bases; unmatched bases: 6. Germline assignment: CDR1 SGHTA and CDR2 FQGTGA. In nucleotides, the CDR3 is TGTGCCAGCAGCTCCTTGGGACAGGGGGTGACTGAAGCTTTCTTT. Its translation: CASSSLGQGVTEAFF.

This clonotype was found a few times. The rearrangement uses TRBV7-9 and TRBJ2-7; 8 nucleotides match TRBD1. V dropped 6 bases and J dropped 6; count of bases not matched to a gene: 10. This CDR3 spans 14 amino acids. CDR1 and CDR2 from the germline V gene are SEHNR and FQNEAQ (reference sequence). In DNA, the CDR3 is TGTGCCAGCAGTCCTCAGGGGGCAGGCTCCGAGCAGTACTTC. This translates into CASSPQGAGSEQYF.

J is TRBJ2-7 and V is TRBV7-3; 8 positions agree with TRBD1. The J segment lost 2 bases and the V segment lost 5 bases, leaving 5 bases of the junction unmatched. This CDR3 contains 14 residues. The germline V gene encodes CDR1 SGHTA and CDR2 FQGTGA. CDR3: CASSPGGFPYEQYF. The CDR3 bases are TGTGCCAGCAGCCCAGGGGGCTTCCCCTACGAGCAGTACTTC.

This clonotype is labeled medium-sized. The chain joins TRBV7-2 to TRBJ1-2; D unclear. The CDR3 sequence is 12 residues long. Trimming took off 5 bases at V and 2 bases at J, with 6 bases between the two ends. Germline V gives CDR1 SGHTA, CDR2 FQGNSA. The CDR3 DNA is TGTGCCAGCAGCCCCGGCAACTATGGCTACACCTTC. This encodes CASSPGNYGYTF.

Relative to its sample, this clonotype is medium-sized (0.01 to 0.1%). This sequence joins TRBV6-1 and TRBJ2-5; TRBD1 agrees at 10 bases. J gave up 5 bases and V 6 bases, and 3 bases lay outside the gene matches. Germline assignment: CDR1 MNHNS and CDR2 SASEGT. CDR3 length: 13 amino acids. The DNA for the CDR3 is TGTGCCAGCAGCGGGGGACAGGGGGAGACCCAGTACTTC. Encoded protein: CASSGGQGETQYF.

This clonotype has only a few counts. The rearrangement links TRBV6-2 or TRBV6-3 to TRBJ2-7; 12 bases are shared with TRBD2. Germline CDR1 reads MNHEY; CDR2 reads SVGEGT. The CDR3 consists of 14 residues. With V trimmed by 2 bases and J by 7 bases, 3 bases remained unmatched. The CDR3 nucleotides read TGTGCCAGCAGTTACGGACTAGCGGGACGGGAGCAGTACTTC. Translated, it gives CASSYGLAGREQYF.

This clonotype was recorded a few times. The V call is TRBV6-1, the J call TRBJ1-1; 7 nucleotides match TRBD1. The CDR3 is 14 residues long. Germline assignment: CDR1 MNHNS and CDR2 SASEGT. The trim removed 3 bases at V and 6 bases at J, leaving 7 bases unmatched. CDR3 DNA: TGTGCCAGCAGTGAGACAGGGCCTGGGGCTGAAGCTTTCTTT. It specifies CASSETGPGAEAFF.

V and J are TRBV28 and TRBJ2-7; TRBD2 matches at 10 bases. The trim removed 1 base at V and 2 bases at J, leaving 5 bases unmatched. The germline gives CDR1 MDHEN, CDR2 SYDVKM. The CDR3 spans 16 residues. Here the CDR3 DNA reads TGTGCCAGCAGTTTATATGCTAGCGGGAGTACCTACGAGCAGTACTTC. Translated, it gives CASSLYASGSTYEQYF.

This sequence joins TRBV28 and TRBJ1-1, with 9 bases that match TRBD1. V was pared by 6 bases and J by 1 base, with 6 bases of the junction left unmatched. The length of the CDR3 is 15 residues. Looked up from germline, CDR1 is MDHEN and CDR2 is SYDVKM. CDR3 coding DNA: TGTGCCAGCAGACCGGGGGACAGGGAGAACACTGAAGCTTTCTTT. Translation: CASRPGDRENTEAFF. The full variable domain, rest sourced from reference TRBV28 and TRBJ1-1, is DVKVTQSSRYLVKRTGEKVFLECVQDMDHENMFWYRQDPGLGLRLIYFSYDVKMKEKGDIPEGYSVSREKKERFSLILESASTNQTSMYLCASRPGDRENTEAFFGQGTRLTVV.

The sample holds a few counts of this clonotype. The CDR3 sequence is CASIVGTGDSPLHF. DNA of the CDR3: TGTGCCAGCATTGTGGGGACCGGGGATTCACCCCTCCACTTT. The chain joins TRBV28 to TRBJ1-6, with D possibly TRBD1 on 5 matching bases. In germline, CDR1 is MDHEN, CDR2 SYDVKM. The CDR3 runs 14 residues. V lost 7 bases to trimming and J lost 8 bases, with 15 bases between them. The whole variable domain, remainder taken from reference TRBV28 and TRBJ1-6, is DVKVTQSSRYLVKRTGEKVFLECVQDMDHENMFWYRQDPGLGLRLIYFSYDVKMKEKGDIPEGYSVSREKKERFSLILESASTNQTSMYLCASIVGTGDSPLHFGNGTRLTVT.

This clonotype occurred a few times. The chain is built from TRBV28 and TRBJ1-2; a weak D match, TRBD1 (6 bases). Germline V lookup: CDR1 MDHEN, CDR2 SYDVKM. The CDR3 runs 14 residues. The V and J ends lost 6 bases and 4 bases respectively, with 15 bases between them. CDR3 DNA sequence: TGTGCCAGCAGCCAAACAGGGAACGGCTATGGCTACACCTTC. It translates to CASSQTGNGYGYTF.

V usage is TRBV20-1 and J usage is TRBJ2-1, with 10 positions matching TRBD2. Germline CDR1 is DFQATT and CDR2 is SNEGSKA (reference sequence). V gave up 3 bases and J gave up 4 bases; unmatched junction bases: 9. The CDR3 is made up of 16 amino acids. The CDR3: CSASLVAGGPYNEQFF. The DNA of the CDR3 is TGCAGTGCTAGTCTGGTAGCGGGAGGCCCATACAATGAGCAGTTCTTC.

This sequence joins TRBV6-2 or TRBV6-3 and TRBJ1-5, with 9 nucleotides matching TRBD1. The CDR3 has 15 amino acids. With 5 bases clipped from V and 3 bases from J, the junction kept 5 bases outside the gene matches. Germline V lookup: CDR1 MNHEY, CDR2 SVGEGT. The CDR3 loop is CASSPGTGNNQPQHF. CDR3 in DNA: TGTGCCAGCAGTCCCGGGACAGGGAACAATCAGCCCCAGCATTTT.

This CDR3 reads CASSSLAGGPDTQYF. The DNA of the CDR3 is TGTGCCAGCAGTTCCCTAGCGGGAGGGCCAGATACGCAGTATTTT. The chain links TRBV28 to TRBJ2-3, with 12 bases that match TRBD2. This CDR3 contains 15 residues. CDR1 and CDR2 from the germline V gene are MDHEN and SYDVKM. After removal of 4 bases from V and 4 bases from J, the junction contained 3 bases not matched to a gene.

The chain uses TRBV18 and TRBJ1-6; TRBD1 is a possible D gene (5 bases). Deletions cut 3 bases from V and 7 bases from J, with 13 bases between. Germline-derived CDR1 and CDR2 are KGHSH and LQKENI. This CDR3 comprises 15 residues. The CDR3 DNA reads as TGTGCCAGCTCACCTAGGACCGGGGGGAATTCACCCCTCCACTTT. The encoded protein is CASSPRTGGNSPLHF. Full variable domain (missing parts from reference TRBV18 and TRBJ1-6): NAGVMQNPRHLVRRRGQEARLRCSPMKGHSHVYWYRQLPEEGLKFMVYLQKENIIDESGMPKERFSAEFPKEGPSILRIQQVVRGDSAAYFCASSPRTGGNSPLHFGNGTRLTVT.

The gene calls are TRBV27 and TRBJ1-2; 8 bases are shared with TRBD1. This CDR3 has 15 residues. CDR1 MNHEY and CDR2 SMNVEV come from the germline V gene (reference sequence). The ends lost 7 bases at V and 4 bases at J; junction bases unmatched: 11. The CDR3 spells CASKSGQAPFYGYTF. CDR3 DNA: TGTGCCAGCAAGTCGGGACAGGCCCCTTTCTATGGCTACACCTTC.

V usage is TRBV6-1 and J usage is TRBJ2-7; TRBD2 agrees at 8 bases. Germline V gene data show CDR1 as MNHNS and CDR2 as SASEGT. V lost 2 bases and J lost 9; bases outside the gene matches: 9. This CDR3 is built from 14 residues. This chain's CDR3 is CASSERGSGSVQYF. DNA for the CDR3: TGTGCCAGCAGTGAAAGGGGAAGCGGGAGCGTGCAGTACTTC.

V usage is TRBV28 and J usage is TRBJ2-5; tentatively, D is TRBD2 (6 bases). This CDR3 has 14 amino acids. Germline assignment: CDR1 MDHEN and CDR2 SYDVKM. V lost 8 bases and J lost 1, with 14 bases in between. The CDR3 here is CASGGTNSQETQYF. As DNA, the CDR3 is TGTGCCAGCGGAGGGACGAACTCCCAAGAGACCCAGTACTTC.

By frequency in the sample, this clonotype is medium-sized. J is TRBJ2-5 and V is TRBV27; D remains unclear. The V gene lost 3 bases and the J gene lost 5 bases, with 10 bases spanning the gap. There are 13 residues in the CDR3. Germline CDR1 is MNHEY and CDR2 is SMNVEV (reference sequence). For the CDR3, the DNA is TGTGCCAGCAGTTTCGGCATCAAGGAGACCCAGTACTTC. It encodes CASSFGIKETQYF.

The chain has TRBV15 and TRBJ2-5; 10 bases line up with TRBD2. In germline, CDR1 is LNHNV, CDR2 YYDKDF (reference sequence). Trimming took 6 bases from V and 3 from J; bases not matched to a gene: 10. The CDR3 contains 16 residues. In DNA, the CDR3 is TGTGCCACCAGGACCGAACTAGCGGGGAAAGAAGAGACCCAGTACTTC. Translation gives CATRTELAGKEETQYF.

This clonotype was counted between two and nine times. The J gene is TRBJ2-7, the V gene TRBV20-1, with 12 bases that match TRBD2. The CDR3 has 17 amino acids. Germline V gene sequence: CDR1 DFQATT, CDR2 SNEGSKA (reference sequence). The J segment lost 7 bases and the V segment lost 0 bases, leaving 13 bases of the junction unmatched. The CDR3 loop is CSARDLGRLAGAGEQYF. In DNA form, the CDR3 reads TGCAGTGCTAGAGATCTCGGCCGACTAGCGGGGGCGGGGGAGCAGTACTTC.